This is a list of T cell receptor beta chains from one sample in a study of human T cells and chemical hapten exposure. TCRdb reanalysed the RACE reads using MiXCR and keeps one entry per CDR3 protein. The top ten clones hold 11% to 15% of a sample with tens of thousands of distinct CDR3 sequences, 9.6% of them seen once. The source material was whole blood, sampled in connection with sensitization to the hapten diphenylcyclopropenone (DPC). All receptors come from a woman younger than 45 with alopecia areata. Some clones in this sample may be carry-over from other donors' samples. The CDR3 runs from the conserved cysteine through the conserved F or W. The D gene is left open where the match is weak. Part of the rows lack a size; the others show once, few, many or a class for expanded clones.

D	V	J	size	CDR3	DNA
.	TRBV9	TRBJ2-1	many	CASSVGPYNEQFF	TGTGCCAGCAGCGTAGGACCCTACAATGAGCAGTTCTTC
.	TRBV4-1	TRBJ2-1	many	CASSQGGLRLQSSYNEQFF	TGCGCCAGCAGCCAAGGTGGACTGAGACTACAAAGCTCCTACAATGAGCAGTTCTTC
.	TRBV29-1	TRBJ1-5	many	CSVELEGQHF	TGCAGCGTTGAACTGGAAGGCCAGCATTTT
.	TRBV20-1	TRBJ1-1	many	CSARTGVRGLGTEAFF	TGCAGTGCTAGAACCGGCGTGCGGGGTCTTGGCACTGAAGCTTTCTTT
.	TRBV4-2	TRBJ1-2	.	CASSQVGGYTF	TGTGCCAGCAGCCAAGTAGGTGGCTACACCTTC
.	TRBV18	TRBJ1-1	few	CASSDNRGAIKRNTEAFF	TGTGCCAGCTCAGACAATCGGGGGGCGATTAAGAGGAACACTGAAGCTTTCTTT
TRBD1	TRBV7-6	TRBJ2-5	.	CASSPSDRHMQETQYF	TGTGCCAGCAGCCCCTCGGACAGGCACATGCAAGAGACCCAGTACTTC
.	TRBV29-1	TRBJ2-6	many	CSAQDPGANVLTF	TGCAGCGCCCAAGATCCCGGGGCCAACGTCCTGACTTTC
.	TRBV19	TRBJ2-2	many	CASIATGQGNTGELFF	TGTGCCAGTATCGCTACCGGACAAGGAAACACCGGGGAGCTGTTTTTT
.	TRBV5-6	TRBJ2-7	medium-sized	CASSSVQGFYEQYF	TGTGCCAGCAGCTCCGTCCAGGGGTTCTACGAGCAGTACTTC
.	TRBV6-5	TRBJ2-2	.	CASNRVNTGELFF	TGTGCCAGCAACAGGGTGAACACCGGGGAGCTGTTTTTT
.	TRBV25-1	TRBJ1-1	few	CASNKGGGTEAFF	TGTGCCAGCAACAAAGGAGGGGGAACTGAAGCTTTCTTT
.	TRBV5-1	TRBJ2-2	few	CASSLGGASDGELFF	TGCGCCAGCAGCTTGGGGGGCGCGTCCGACGGGGAGCTGTTTTTT
TRBD2	TRBV5-6	TRBJ2-5	.	CASSTGLAGETQYF	TGTGCCAGCAGCACCGGACTAGCGGGTGAGACCCAGTACTTC
TRBD1	TRBV5-4	TRBJ2-3	many	CATGNRGQGDTQYF	TGTGCCACCGGCAACAGGGGGCAGGGGGATACGCAGTATTTT